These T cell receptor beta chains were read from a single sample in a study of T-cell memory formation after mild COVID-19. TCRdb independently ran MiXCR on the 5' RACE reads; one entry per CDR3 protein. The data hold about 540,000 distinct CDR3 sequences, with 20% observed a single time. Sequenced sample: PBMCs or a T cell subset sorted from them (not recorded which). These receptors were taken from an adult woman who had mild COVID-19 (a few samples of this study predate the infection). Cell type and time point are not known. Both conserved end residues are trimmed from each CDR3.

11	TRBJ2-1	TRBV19	ASSSTGGKEQF
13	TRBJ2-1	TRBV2	ASSASGQGASEQF
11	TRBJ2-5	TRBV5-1	ASSNGQGKTQY
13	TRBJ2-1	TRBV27	ASSSTSRGYNEQF
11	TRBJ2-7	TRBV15	ATSRGTGDEQY
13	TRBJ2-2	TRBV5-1	ASTLDSTKTGELF
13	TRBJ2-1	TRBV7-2	ASSVLAGVGNEQF
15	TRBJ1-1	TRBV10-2	ASSDKLNRGMNTEAF
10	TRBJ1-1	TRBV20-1	SALQGNTEAF
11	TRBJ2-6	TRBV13	AVASSGANVLT
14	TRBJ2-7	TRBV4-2	ASSPSPGQGLDEQY
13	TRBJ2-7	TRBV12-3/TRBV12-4	ASSLRARDRDEQY
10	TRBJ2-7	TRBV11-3	ASSLGVPEQY
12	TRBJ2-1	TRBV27	ASISSGKVYEQF
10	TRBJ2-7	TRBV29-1	SGRKSSYEQY
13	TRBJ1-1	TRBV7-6	ASSLGVRDTVEAF
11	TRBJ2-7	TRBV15	ATSPGWEYEQY
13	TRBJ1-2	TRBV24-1	ATSDTTSRSYGYT
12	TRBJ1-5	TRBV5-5	ASSGDSSNQPQH
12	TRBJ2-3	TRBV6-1	ASSDPTRPDTQY
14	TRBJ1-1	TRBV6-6	ASSYPRTGLNTEAF
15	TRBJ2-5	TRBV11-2	ASSLAPAEGGGETQY
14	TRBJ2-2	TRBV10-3	AISESGQENTGELF
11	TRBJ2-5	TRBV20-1	SLSGRAKQTQY
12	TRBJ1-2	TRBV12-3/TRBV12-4	ASSPGTGGWGYT
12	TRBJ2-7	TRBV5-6	ASSFDRSSYEQY
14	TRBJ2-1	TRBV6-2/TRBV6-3	ASSPAGTSAYNEQF
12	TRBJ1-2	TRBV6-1	ASSERWSNYGYT
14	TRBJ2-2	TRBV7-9	ARSPVRQVGTGELF
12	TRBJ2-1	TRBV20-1	SANRDRVYNEQF
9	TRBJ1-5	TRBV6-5	ASSYGRTQH
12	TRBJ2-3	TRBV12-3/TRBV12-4	ASILEVLTDTQY
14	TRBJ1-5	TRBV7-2	ASSLVLSLSNQPQH
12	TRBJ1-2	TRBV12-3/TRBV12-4	ASRSGTGPMSYT
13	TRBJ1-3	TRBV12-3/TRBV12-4	ASSFLGESGNTIY
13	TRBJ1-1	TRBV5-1	ASSLGQGGKTEAF
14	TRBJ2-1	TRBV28	ASSSLDRTSYNEQF
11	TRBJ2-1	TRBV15	AIRLAGGREQF
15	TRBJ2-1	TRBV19	ASSPRGLADSYNEQF
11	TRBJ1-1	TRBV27	ASSLRENTEAF
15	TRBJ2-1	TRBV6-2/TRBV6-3	ASSYASGLAGTNEQF
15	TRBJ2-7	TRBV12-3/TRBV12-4	ASCWAPATVVSYEQY
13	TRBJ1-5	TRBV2	ASSPLGRGGQPQH
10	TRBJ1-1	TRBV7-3	ASSFDRSEAF
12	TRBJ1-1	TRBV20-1	SAGTGGRNTEAF
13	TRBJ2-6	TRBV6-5	ASSYGSSGANVLT
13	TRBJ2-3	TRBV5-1	ASSLQGRSPDTQY
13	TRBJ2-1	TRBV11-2	ASSFLLGGWNEQF